This entry features one T cell receptor beta chain sequence. Its antigen is still unknown. The CDR3 spans 15 residues. Germline V gene sequence: CDR1 GTSNPN, CDR2 SVGIG (reference sequence). V lost 2 bases and J lost 6; bases outside the gene matches: 10. Libraries were prepared by immunoSEQ multiplex PCR; TCRdb keeps only in-frame clonotypes and omits some of them. The sample lists about 94,000 clones; under 95% were seen once. The data are from a study of Tregs in tolerant kidney transplant recipients. About the research overall: Recipients received nonmyeloablative bone marrow transplants from related graft donors, with transient mixed chimerism. Study-wide results and limits: Some patients' samples used different primers over time, so nucleotide sequences weren't comparable. This study did not directly address biological reproducibility. Tregs expanded with activated donor B cells seemed most donor-specific.

The V and J genes are TRBV30 and TRBJ1-3; 7 positions agree with TRBD1. The source material was CD4+ T cells from blood, sampled before the transplant. This clonotype was obtained from a human donor who received a combined kidney and bone marrow transplant. CDR3 sequence: CAWSLSGTEVNTIYF. Here the CDR3 DNA reads TGTGCCTGGAGTCTTAGCGGGACAGAAGTAAACACCATATATTTT.